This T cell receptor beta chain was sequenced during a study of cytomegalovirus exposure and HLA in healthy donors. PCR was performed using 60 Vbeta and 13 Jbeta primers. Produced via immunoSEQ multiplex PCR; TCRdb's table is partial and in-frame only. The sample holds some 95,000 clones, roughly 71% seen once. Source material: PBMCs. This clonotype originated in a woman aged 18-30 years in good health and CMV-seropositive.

CDR3 bases: TGTGCCAGTAGTAAACCGGGGCCGGAGGGGACAGATACGCAGTATTTT. It codes for CASSKPGPEGTDTQYF. V is TRBV19 and J is TRBJ2-3, with TRBD2 as a possible D gene (6 bases). In germline, CDR1 is LNHDA, CDR2 SQIVND (reference sequence). The CDR3 has 16 residues. The germline V and J ends were trimmed by 4 bases and 3 bases, with 17 bases remaining between them.